This T cell receptor beta chain was observed in a study of cytomegalovirus exposure and HLA in healthy donors. As for the study in general: Later analysis reported that the 120 or so validation repertoires shared the platform of the approximately 690 first-cohort repertoires. Overall study findings and caveats: A list of roughly 180 TCR beta chains associated with cytomegalovirus was given.

The CDR3 consists of 13 residues. The germline CDR1 and CDR2 sequences are MNHNY and SVGAGI (reference sequence). V was shortened by 6 bases and J by 3 bases, with 10 bases between the two germline ends. Some clones are missing from TCRdb's copy, which holds only in-frame ones; the method was immunoSEQ multiplex PCR. Of around 130,000 clones in the sample, 89% were seen once. Turning to this clone: What it binds is unknown.

Donors came from a validation cohort of about 110 subjects, distinct from the first 666-subject cohort. The chain joins TRBV6-6 to TRBJ2-3; D is unresolved. The material sequenced was PBMCs. This clonotype originated in a man aged 30 to 45 in good health and CMV-seronegative. CDR3 DNA sequence: TGTGCCAGCAGATTCCCTCTTACAGATACGCAGTATTTT. This gives the protein CASRFPLTDTQYF.